This entry features one T cell receptor beta chain sequence. Antigen unknown. Each donor gave one heparinised blood draw averaging approximately 120 mL. Naive, central memory, regulatory and stem cell-like memory cells within the CD4+ compartment were sorted using CD45RO/CCR7/CD25/CD127/CD95/CD27. The data stem from a study of beta chain features in type 1 diabetes. General study findings and limits: TCRB CDR3s from Type 1 diabetes patients were moderately but significantly shorter in all four CD4+ subsets.

The study reverse transcribed the entire isolated RNA, so it sequenced expressed TCRB transcripts. Produced via immunoSEQ multiplex PCR; TCRdb's table is partial and in-frame only. Among some 63,000 clones, more than 45% were seen once, and the ten largest hold about 0.7%. This CDR3 is 17 amino acids long. V lost 1 base and J lost 6, with 16 bases in between. CDR1 and CDR2 (germline): SGHVS, FNYEAQ. The chain combines TRBV7-6 with TRBJ1-6; no reliable D call. The sequence was collected from a man aged 25 to 40 with type 1 diabetes. The sample comprised central memory CD4+ T cells from blood. The CDR3 spells CASSLVSGPEGNSPLHF. CDR3 nucleotides: TGTGCCAGCAGCTTAGTATCAGGCCCCGAGGGTAATTCACCCCTCCACTTT.